Listed below are T cell receptor beta chains from one sample, sequenced in a study of blood T cell repertoires in COVID-19. Assay used: immunoSEQ multiplex PCR; TCRdb lists only in-frame clones, some missing. This sample yields about 670,000 clones, of which around 90% are seen a single time; 0.2% to 0.3% belongs to the top ten. The sequencing sample was made of peripheral blood. The origin of the receptors is a woman aged 18 to 35 with acute or convalescent COVID-19. Each CDR3 is given with its conserved first and last residue. The order of the fields is D gene, V gene, CDR3 protein. D genes are given only for firm matches.

D gene: -; V gene: TRBV4-3; CDR3 protein: CASSQEGGSTGYNSPLHF
D gene: -; V gene: TRBV6-5; CDR3 protein: CASSYGSEAFF
D gene: -; V gene: TRBV7-2; CDR3 protein: CASSLAIAPGTEAFF
D gene: -; V gene: TRBV10-2; CDR3 protein: CATVGPSTEAFF
D gene: -; V gene: TRBV6-5; CDR3 protein: CAILSMASSYEQYF
D gene: TRBD2; V gene: TRBV4-1; CDR3 protein: CASSHGVLAGAHGGGEQFF
D gene: -; V gene: TRBV9; CDR3 protein: CASSPRTDSYNSPLHF
D gene: TRBD1; V gene: TRBV6-4; CDR3 protein: CASSDSSGQGNTEAFF
D gene: TRBD2; V gene: TRBV6-5; CDR3 protein: CASSSLGGAYNEQFF
D gene: TRBD1; V gene: TRBV2; CDR3 protein: CASSVGTGIEKLFF
D gene: -; V gene: TRBV5-5; CDR3 protein: CASSGTRIPKKNTEAFF
D gene: TRBD1; V gene: TRBV5-1; CDR3 protein: CASSLQGANNEKLFF
D gene: TRBD1; V gene: TRBV27; CDR3 protein: CASSLGTGAYNSPLHF
D gene: TRBD1; V gene: TRBV3-1/TRBV3-2; CDR3 protein: CASSPLVDRDIYGYTF
D gene: TRBD2; V gene: TRBV19; CDR3 protein: CASSILGLDKETQYF
D gene: -; V gene: TRBV9; CDR3 protein: CASSYGHATGELFF
D gene: TRBD1; V gene: TRBV19; CDR3 protein: CASSTMDRGRPYNEQFF
D gene: TRBD1; V gene: TRBV2; CDR3 protein: CASSEVTGGETQYF
D gene: -; V gene: TRBV5-5; CDR3 protein: CASSLGGPGNTIYF
D gene: TRBD1; V gene: TRBV30; CDR3 protein: CAWSLPGQFNEKLFF
D gene: -; V gene: TRBV19; CDR3 protein: CASSAAEGAYEQYF
D gene: -; V gene: TRBV5-1; CDR3 protein: CASSPGQETDTQYF